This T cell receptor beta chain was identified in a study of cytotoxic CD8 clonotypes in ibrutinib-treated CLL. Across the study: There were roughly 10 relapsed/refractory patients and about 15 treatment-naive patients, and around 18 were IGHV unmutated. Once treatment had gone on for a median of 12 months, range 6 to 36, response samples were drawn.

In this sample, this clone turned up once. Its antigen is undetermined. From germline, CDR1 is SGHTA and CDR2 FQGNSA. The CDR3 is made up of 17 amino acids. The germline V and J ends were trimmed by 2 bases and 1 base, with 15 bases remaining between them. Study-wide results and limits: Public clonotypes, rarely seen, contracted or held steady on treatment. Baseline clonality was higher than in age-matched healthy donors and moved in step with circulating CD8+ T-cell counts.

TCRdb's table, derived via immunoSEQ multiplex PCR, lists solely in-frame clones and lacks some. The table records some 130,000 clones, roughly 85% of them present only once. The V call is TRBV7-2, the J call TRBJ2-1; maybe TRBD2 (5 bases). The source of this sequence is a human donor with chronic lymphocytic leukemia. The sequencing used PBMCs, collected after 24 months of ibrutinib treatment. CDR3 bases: TGTGCCAGCAGCTTATGGGATAGCGTCTATTCCTACAATGAGCAGTTCTTC. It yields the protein CASSLWDSVYSYNEQFF.